The rows below give T cell receptor beta chains drawn from one sample of a study of shared clonotypes between healthy human individuals. Sequencing used immunoSEQ multiplex PCR; TCRdb keeps in-frame clones, though not all of them. The data hold more than 200,000 clones, with under 80% observed a single time. Material: memory CD4+ T cells sorted from blood. The receptor source for this set is a man aged 25 to 40 in good health. Both conserved end residues are trimmed from each CDR3.

v_call: TRBV11-3
j_call: TRBJ2-3
cdr3_aa: ASSLGARRTSTDTQY

v_call: TRBV4-3
j_call: TRBJ1-2
cdr3_aa: ASSPQANYGYT

v_call: TRBV9
j_call: TRBJ2-1
cdr3_aa: ASSSVAGGGEQF

v_call: TRBV6-5
j_call: TRBJ2-5
cdr3_aa: ASAEGTAQY

v_call: TRBV29-1
j_call: TRBJ1-1
cdr3_aa: SVTRAATGSEAF

v_call: TRBV6-6
j_call: TRBJ2-7
cdr3_aa: ASSSPGLVNYEQY

v_call: TRBV10-1
j_call: TRBJ2-1
cdr3_aa: ASSEDPNRGQF

v_call: TRBV10-3
j_call: TRBJ2-1
cdr3_aa: AISEIYNEQF

v_call: TRBV6-5
j_call: TRBJ2-1
cdr3_aa: ASSQGGEQF

v_call: TRBV5-4
j_call: TRBJ1-1
cdr3_aa: ASRGQGAMNTEAF

v_call: TRBV7-9
j_call: TRBJ2-7
cdr3_aa: AVPGLAGGSRAYEQY

v_call: TRBV11-2
j_call: TRBJ2-1
cdr3_aa: ASNLVGGSYNEQF

v_call: TRBV6-6
j_call: TRBJ1-5
cdr3_aa: ASSQQGRNQPQH

v_call: TRBV5-1
j_call: TRBJ2-1
cdr3_aa: ASSLMTSGNGEQF

v_call: TRBV18
j_call: TRBJ2-1
cdr3_aa: ASSAGQIYYNEQF

v_call: TRBV30
j_call: TRBJ2-7
cdr3_aa: AWSSMGLRARRPEQY

v_call: TRBV9
j_call: TRBJ2-7
cdr3_aa: ASSVDSAYEQY

v_call: TRBV2
j_call: TRBJ1-1
cdr3_aa: ASSYTSTEAF

v_call: TRBV4-3
j_call: TRBJ1-3
cdr3_aa: ASSQVLGTTGNTIY

v_call: TRBV2
j_call: TRBJ2-5
cdr3_aa: ASTDSGVKETQY

v_call: TRBV7-2
j_call: TRBJ2-1
cdr3_aa: ASRREPGEQF

v_call: TRBV29-1
j_call: TRBJ2-1
cdr3_aa: SVEGMGSYNEQF

v_call: TRBV15
j_call: TRBJ2-1
cdr3_aa: ATSRAGAGGLNEQF

v_call: TRBV9
j_call: TRBJ1-2
cdr3_aa: ASSPNPSGLANYGYT

v_call: TRBV18
j_call: TRBJ2-7
cdr3_aa: ASSPAGTANYEQY

v_call: TRBV7-6
j_call: TRBJ2-7
cdr3_aa: ASSLTILAGVNEQY

v_call: TRBV28
j_call: TRBJ2-7
cdr3_aa: ASSLLGRQGDGEQY

v_call: TRBV28
j_call: TRBJ1-2
cdr3_aa: ASSLQDPHNRGRRTAFAYGYT

v_call: TRBV20-1
j_call: TRBJ1-4
cdr3_aa: SASLSEKLF

v_call: TRBV5-1
j_call: TRBJ1-1
cdr3_aa: ASSLAEGWPTEAF

v_call: TRBV7-2
j_call: TRBJ2-1
cdr3_aa: ASSLTSKAYNEQF

v_call: TRBV6-5
j_call: TRBJ1-1
cdr3_aa: ASRSQQDSEAF

v_call: TRBV27
j_call: TRBJ2-2
cdr3_aa: ASSLGRGHNGELF

v_call: TRBV25-1
j_call: TRBJ1-1
cdr3_aa: ASKGIGTTEAF

v_call: TRBV11-3
j_call: TRBJ2-5
cdr3_aa: ASSLSHQETQY

v_call: TRBV27
j_call: TRBJ1-5
cdr3_aa: ASSFLGHSGDQPQH

v_call: TRBV6-5
j_call: TRBJ2-7
cdr3_aa: ASRAAGTGAYEQY

v_call: TRBV11-2
j_call: TRBJ2-1
cdr3_aa: ASSPDRGGRAYNEQF

v_call: TRBV28
j_call: TRBJ2-3
cdr3_aa: ASSPLTSGTDTQY

v_call: TRBV5-1
j_call: TRBJ1-2
cdr3_aa: ASSFVERYGYT